Presented here are 9 T cell receptor beta chains from one specimen sequenced in a study of T cell responses to AZD1222 COVID-19 vaccine. Some clones are missing from TCRdb's copy, which holds only in-frame ones; the method was immunoSEQ multiplex PCR. The data hold some 180,000 clones, with around 93% observed a single time. Sequenced here: peripheral blood, sampled 28 days after the second dose of the MenACWY control vaccine. The origin of the receptors is an adult who received the MenACWY meningococcal vaccine as a control.

This sequence joins TRBV6-5 and TRBJ1-2; TRBD1 agrees at 10 bases. Germline CDR1 reads MNHEY; CDR2 reads SVGAGI. The trim removed 6 bases at V and 4 bases at J, leaving 8 bases unmatched. CDR3 size: 15 residues. The CDR3 protein is CASSTGTGETYGYTF. The CDR3 DNA sequence: TGTGCCAGCAGCACCGGGACAGGGGAAACCTATGGCTACACCTTC.

This chain uses TRBV9 with TRBJ1-1; D is ambiguous. CDR1 is SGDLS, CDR2 YYNGEE, per germline. Trimming stripped 0 bases from V and 1 base from J, with 4 bases between. The CDR3 consists of 13 residues. The CDR3 sequence: CASSVEPNTEAFF. CDR3 bases: TGTGCCAGCAGCGTAGAACCGAACACTGAAGCTTTCTTT.

The J gene is TRBJ2-1, the V gene TRBV5-1; D uncertain. Germline-derived CDR1 and CDR2 are SGHRS and YFSETQ. Trimming took off 4 bases at V and 4 bases at J, with 12 bases between the two ends. CDR3 length equals 14 residues. This CDR3 reads CASSELQLYNEQFF. The CDR3 DNA follows: TGCGCCAGCAGCGAACTCCAACTTTACAATGAGCAGTTCTTC.

The genes are TRBV2 and TRBJ1-4; tentative D call: TRBD1 (5 bases). The CDR3 sequence is 15 residues long. Germline lookup yields CDR1 SNHLY and CDR2 FYNNEI. V shed 7 bases and J shed 8 bases, with 20 bases lying between them. CDR3 residues: CASKPRLRRDEKLFF. The CDR3, as DNA: TGTGCCAGCAAACCCAGACTTCGCAGGGACGAAAAACTGTTTTTT.

CDR3 sequence reads: CASRGGSTDTQYF. CDR3 in DNA: TGTGCCAGCAGGGGCGGTAGCACAGATACGCAGTATTTT. V and J are TRBV2 and TRBJ2-3; D unclear. V lost 6 bases and J lost 0, with 7 bases in between. The V gene's germline CDR1 is SNHLY and CDR2 FYNNEI. There are 13 residues in the CDR3.

The J gene is TRBJ1-3, the V gene TRBV29-1; D not certain. Germline V gene lookup returns CDR1 SQVTM and CDR2 ANQGSEA. The CDR3 is 17 amino acids. Trimming shortened V by 3 bases and J by 0 bases, and 18 bases separated the two germline ends. The CDR3 sequence is CSVDFTDPKSSGNTIYF. In DNA, the CDR3 is TGCAGCGTTGATTTCACCGACCCTAAGAGCTCTGGAAACACCATATATTTT.

In this sample, this clone turned up once. The rearrangement joins TRBV15 to TRBJ2-7, with 9 bases matching TRBD1. The CDR3 spans 14 residues. After removal of 7 bases from V and 6 bases from J, the junction contained 10 bases not matched to a gene. The germline V gene has CDR1 LNHNV and CDR2 YYDKDF (reference sequence). CDR3 protein: CATKLAQGAFEQYF. Here the CDR3 DNA reads TGTGCCACCAAGTTGGCACAGGGGGCGTTCGAGCAGTACTTC.

The chain links TRBV30 to TRBJ1-5; 7 bases map to TRBD1. The germline CDR1 and CDR2 sequences are GTSNPN and SVGIG (reference sequence). V was pared by 1 base and J by 5 bases, with 5 bases of the junction left unmatched. This CDR3 is built from 14 residues. The CDR3 loop reads CAWSGGQFDQPQHF. DNA of the CDR3: TGTGCCTGGAGTGGGGGACAGTTCGATCAGCCCCAGCATTTT.

In its sample, this clone was seen once. The rearrangement uses TRBV27 and TRBJ1-5, with D unresolved. CDR1 and CDR2 (germline): MNHEY, SMNVEV (reference sequence). This CDR3 has 15 residues. Trimming took off 0 bases at V and 1 base at J, with 7 bases between the two ends. CDR3 protein: CASSLSTGSNQPQHF. The DNA of the CDR3 is TGTGCCAGCAGTTTATCGACGGGGAGCAATCAGCCCCAGCATTTT.